These T cell receptor beta chains were read from a single sample in a study of identical twins. TCRdb re-called the 5' RACE reads through MiXCR, storing one row per CDR3 protein. The sample includes 250,000 or so distinct CDR3 sequences, around 7.6% of them seen just once. The same data also contributed to another study, on yellow fever vaccine responses in identical twins.

Sequences were obtained from CD8+ T cells sorted from blood. All receptors derive from a woman under 30 in good health. CDR3s include the opening cysteine and the closing phenylalanine or tryptophan. A D gene is named only where the DNA matches it firmly. Clone size is given for some rows only: seen once, a few or many times, or a class if the clone is expanded.

J gene	clone size	D gene	V gene	CDR3 protein	CDR3 DNA
TRBJ1-5	many	TRBD1	TRBV5-1	CASSLEGQSNQPQHF	TGCGCCAGCAGCTTAGAGGGACAGAGCAATCAGCCCCAGCATTTT
TRBJ2-1	NA	TRBD1	TRBV6-1	CASSIGTAPYNEQFF	TGTGCCAGCAGCATCGGGACAGCTCCCTACAATGAGCAGTTCTTC
TRBJ2-5	few	TRBD2	TRBV11-2	CASSPGLAPPLGAQYF	TGTGCCAGCAGCCCGGGACTAGCCCCCCCCCTCGGGGCCCAGTACTTC
TRBJ2-3	many	NA	TRBV7-9	CASSSDWTDTQYF	TGTGCCAGCAGCTCCGACTGGACAGATACGCAGTATTTT
TRBJ1-1	many	TRBD1	TRBV3-1	CASSPTDRERNTEAFF	TGTGCCAGCAGCCCGACGGACAGGGAACGGAACACTGAAGCTTTCTTT
TRBJ2-7	few	NA	TRBV19	CASSIVSGREQYF	TGTGCCAGTAGTATAGTTTCCGGAAGGGAGCAGTACTTC
TRBJ2-7	NA	NA	TRBV9	CASSVSGGGEQYF	TGTGCCAGCAGCGTCTCGGGGGGCGGCGAGCAGTACTTC
TRBJ2-7	many	NA	TRBV7-7	CASSLEESYEQYF	TGTGCCAGCAGCTTAGAAGAGTCCTACGAGCAGTACTTC
TRBJ2-3	few	NA	TRBV7-8	CASSLGTIRTDTQYF	TGTGCCAGCAGCTTAGGAACCATACGCACAGATACGCAGTATTTT
TRBJ2-2	few	NA	TRBV13	CASSLGEAYTGELFF	TGTGCCAGCAGCTTAGGTGAAGCGTACACCGGGGAGCTGTTTTTT
TRBJ2-1	many	TRBD2	TRBV27	CASSLGGRASEQFF	TGTGCCAGCAGTTTGGGCGGGAGGGCGAGTGAGCAGTTCTTC
TRBJ1-5	NA	NA	TRBV6-5	CASSYSNPAGGNQPQHF	TGTGCCAGCAGTTACTCGAATCCCGCCGGGGGCAATCAGCCCCAGCATTTT
TRBJ1-5	many	TRBD1	TRBV28	CASRPPTGILAGNQPQHF	TGTGCCAGCAGACCACCGACAGGGATACTAGCCGGTAATCAGCCCCAGCATTTT
TRBJ2-3	few	NA	TRBV6-1	CASKRWRESTDTQYF	TGTGCCAGCAAAAGGTGGCGGGAAAGCACAGATACGCAGTATTTT